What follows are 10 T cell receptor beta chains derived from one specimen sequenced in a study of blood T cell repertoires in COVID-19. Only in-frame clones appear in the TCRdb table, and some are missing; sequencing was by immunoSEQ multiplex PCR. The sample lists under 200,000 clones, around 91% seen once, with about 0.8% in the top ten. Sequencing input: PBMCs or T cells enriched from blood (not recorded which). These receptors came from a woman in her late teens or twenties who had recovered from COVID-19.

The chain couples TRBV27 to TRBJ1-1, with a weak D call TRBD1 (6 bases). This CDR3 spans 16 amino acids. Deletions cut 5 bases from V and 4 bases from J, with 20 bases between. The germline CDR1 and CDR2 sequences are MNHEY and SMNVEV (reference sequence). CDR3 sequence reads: CASSPRGLRIFTEAFF. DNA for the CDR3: TGTGCCAGCAGTCCCAGGGGATTGCGGATATTCACTGAAGCTTTCTTT.

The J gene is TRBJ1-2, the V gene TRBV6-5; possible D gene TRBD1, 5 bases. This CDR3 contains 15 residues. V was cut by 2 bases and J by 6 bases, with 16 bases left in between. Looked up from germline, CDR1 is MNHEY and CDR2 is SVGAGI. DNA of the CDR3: TGTGCCAGCAGTTACGGAGGGACGGCCAGGGATGGCTACACCTTC. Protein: CASSYGGTARDGYTF.

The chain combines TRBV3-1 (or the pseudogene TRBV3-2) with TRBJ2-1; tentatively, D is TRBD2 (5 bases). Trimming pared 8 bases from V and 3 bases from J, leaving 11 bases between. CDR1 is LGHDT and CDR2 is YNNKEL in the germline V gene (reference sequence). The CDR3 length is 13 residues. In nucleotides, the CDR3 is TGTGCCAGCGCACGGGGATTCTACAATGAGCAGTTCTTC. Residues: CASARGFYNEQFF.

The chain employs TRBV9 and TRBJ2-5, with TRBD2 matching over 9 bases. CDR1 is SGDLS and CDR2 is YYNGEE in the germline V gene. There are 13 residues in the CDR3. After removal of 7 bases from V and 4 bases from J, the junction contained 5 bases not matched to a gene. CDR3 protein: CASSGREGETQYF. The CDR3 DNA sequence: TGTGCCAGCTCAGGGCGGGAGGGAGAGACCCAGTACTTC.

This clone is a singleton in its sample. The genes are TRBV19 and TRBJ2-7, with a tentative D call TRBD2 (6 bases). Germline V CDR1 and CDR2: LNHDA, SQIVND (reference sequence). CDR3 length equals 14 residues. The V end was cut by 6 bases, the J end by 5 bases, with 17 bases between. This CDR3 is CASSLRGGPNEQYF. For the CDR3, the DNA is TGTGCCAGTAGCCTCCGTGGAGGGCCAAACGAGCAGTACTTC.

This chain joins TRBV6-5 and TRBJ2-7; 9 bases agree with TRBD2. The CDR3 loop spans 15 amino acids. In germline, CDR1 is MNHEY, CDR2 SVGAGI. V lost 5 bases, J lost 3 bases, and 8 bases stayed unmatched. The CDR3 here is CASSLSGRRFYEQYF. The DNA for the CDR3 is TGTGCCAGCAGTCTTAGCGGGAGAAGATTCTACGAGCAGTACTTC.

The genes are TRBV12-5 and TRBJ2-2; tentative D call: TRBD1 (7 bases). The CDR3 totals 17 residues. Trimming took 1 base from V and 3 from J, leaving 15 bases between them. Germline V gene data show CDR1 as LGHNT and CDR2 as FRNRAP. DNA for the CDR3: TGTGCTAGTGGTTTGGGGAGGGACAGCTTTGACACCGGGGAGCTGTTTTTT. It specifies CASGLGRDSFDTGELFF. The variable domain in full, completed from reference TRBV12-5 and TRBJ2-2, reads DARVTQTPRHKVTEMGQEVTMRCQPILGHNTVFWYRQTMMQGLELLAYFRNRAPLDDSGMPKDRFSAEMPDATLATLKIQPSEPRDSAVYFCASGLGRDSFDTGELFFGEGSRLTVL.

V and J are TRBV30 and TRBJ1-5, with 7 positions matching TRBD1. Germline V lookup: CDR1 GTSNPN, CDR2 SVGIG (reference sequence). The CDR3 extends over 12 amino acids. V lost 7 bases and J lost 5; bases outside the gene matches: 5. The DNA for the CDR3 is TGTGCCTTACACAGGGGTTATCAGCCCCAGCATTTT. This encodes CALHRGYQPQHF.

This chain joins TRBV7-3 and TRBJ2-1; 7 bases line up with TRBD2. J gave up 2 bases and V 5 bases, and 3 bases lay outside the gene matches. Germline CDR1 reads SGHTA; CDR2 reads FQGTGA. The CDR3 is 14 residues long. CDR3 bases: TGTGCCAGCAGCCTCAGCGGGACCTACAATGAGCAGTTCTTC. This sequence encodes CASSLSGTYNEQFF.

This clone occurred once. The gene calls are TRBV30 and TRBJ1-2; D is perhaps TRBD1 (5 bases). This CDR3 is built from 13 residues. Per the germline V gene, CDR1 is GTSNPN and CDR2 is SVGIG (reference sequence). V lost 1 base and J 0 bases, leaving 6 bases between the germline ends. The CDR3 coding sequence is TGTGCCTGGAGTGAGGGGACTAACTATGGCTACACCTTC. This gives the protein CAWSEGTNYGYTF.